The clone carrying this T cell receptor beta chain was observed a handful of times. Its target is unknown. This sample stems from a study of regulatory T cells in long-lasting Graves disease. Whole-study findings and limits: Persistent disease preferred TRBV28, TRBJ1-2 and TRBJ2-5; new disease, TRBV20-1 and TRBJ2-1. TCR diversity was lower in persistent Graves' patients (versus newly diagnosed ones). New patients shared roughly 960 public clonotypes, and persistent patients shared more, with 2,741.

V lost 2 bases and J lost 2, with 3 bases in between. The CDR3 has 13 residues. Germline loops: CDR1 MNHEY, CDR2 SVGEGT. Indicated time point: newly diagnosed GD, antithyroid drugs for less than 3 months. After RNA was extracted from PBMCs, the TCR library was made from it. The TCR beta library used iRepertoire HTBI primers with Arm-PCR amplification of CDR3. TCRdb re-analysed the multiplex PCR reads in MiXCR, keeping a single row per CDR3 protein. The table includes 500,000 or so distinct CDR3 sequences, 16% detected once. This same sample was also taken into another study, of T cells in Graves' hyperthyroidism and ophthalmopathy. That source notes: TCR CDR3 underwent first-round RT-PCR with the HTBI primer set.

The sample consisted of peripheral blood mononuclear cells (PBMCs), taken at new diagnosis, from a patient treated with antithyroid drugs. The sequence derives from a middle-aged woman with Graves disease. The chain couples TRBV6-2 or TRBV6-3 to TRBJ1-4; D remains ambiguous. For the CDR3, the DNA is TGTGCCAGCAGTTACAACACTAATGAAAAACTGTTTTTT. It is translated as CASSYNTNEKLFF.